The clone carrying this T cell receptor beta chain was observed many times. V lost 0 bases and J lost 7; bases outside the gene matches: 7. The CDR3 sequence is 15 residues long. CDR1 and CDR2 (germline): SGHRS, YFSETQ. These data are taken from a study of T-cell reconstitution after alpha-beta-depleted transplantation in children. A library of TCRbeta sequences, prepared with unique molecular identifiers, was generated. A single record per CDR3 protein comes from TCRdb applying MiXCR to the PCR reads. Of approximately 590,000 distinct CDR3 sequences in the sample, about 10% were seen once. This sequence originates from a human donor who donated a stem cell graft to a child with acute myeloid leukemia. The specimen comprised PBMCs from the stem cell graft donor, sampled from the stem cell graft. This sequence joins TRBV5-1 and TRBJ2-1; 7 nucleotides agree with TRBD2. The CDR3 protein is CASSLDTGGGNEQFF. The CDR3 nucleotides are TGCGCCAGCAGCTTGGACACGGGAGGAGGGAATGAGCAGTTCTTC.